The entry that follows covers one T cell receptor beta chain sequence. V was trimmed by 4 bases and J by 1 base, leaving 16 bases between them. Per germline, CDR1 MDHEN and CDR2 SYDVKM. CDR3 size: 16 residues. This sample was included in a study of cytomegalovirus exposure and HLA in healthy donors. Researchers ran the PCR with 60 Vbeta and 13 Jbeta primers. Only in-frame clones appear in the TCRdb table, and some are missing; sequencing was by immunoSEQ multiplex PCR. The sample lists about 170,000 clones, 60% to 85% occurring once. The clonotype comes from a woman in her fifties or sixties in good health and CMV-seropositive. Sequenced input: PBMCs. The V and J genes are TRBV28 and TRBJ1-2, with a tentative D call TRBD1 (6 bases). In nucleotides, the CDR3 is TGTGCCAGCAGTTCGAATAACAGGGAGCTTAACTATGGCTACACCTTC. Amino acid sequence: CASSSNNRELNYGYTF.